This entry lists 11 T cell receptor beta chains sequenced from one sample in a study of T cell changes during pregnancy in multiple sclerosis. The repertoire was sequenced with immunoSEQ multiplex PCR; TCRdb's copy has only in-frame clones and lacks some. The table lists tens of thousands of clones, approximately 90% of them singletons. The sequencing here drew on peripheral blood, taken in the third trimester of pregnancy. The receptors were gathered from a female donor in good health, enrolled as a control in a pregnancy study.

Details on this clone: Other DNA sequences in the same sample also yield this CDR3. This sequence joins TRBV6-6 and TRBJ1-3; TRBD1 agrees at 8 bases. The germline V gene encodes CDR1 MNHNY and CDR2 SVGAGI (reference sequence). The CDR3 contains 14 residues. Trimming cost V 4 bases and J 2 bases; bases outside gene matches: 1. The CDR3 DNA follows: TGTGCCAGCAGTTTACAGGGGGCTGGAAACACCATATATTTT. It translates to CASSLQGAGNTIYF.

The rearrangement links TRBV7-2 to TRBJ1-2; TRBD1 agrees at 9 bases. CDR1 is SGHTA, CDR2 FQGNSA, per germline. V trimming: 5 bases; J trimming: 6 bases; junction bases outside the gene matches: 7. The CDR3 extends over 14 amino acids. The CDR3 protein is CASSPEDRGHGYTF. The CDR3 coding sequence is TGTGCCAGCAGCCCAGAGGACAGGGGACATGGCTACACCTTC.

The chain employs TRBV7-2 and TRBJ1-1, with 9 bases identical to TRBD1. The CDR3 runs 14 residues. CDR1 and CDR2 from the germline V gene are SGHTA and FQGNSA. V shed 6 bases and J 3 bases; nucleotides not matched to a gene: 5. The CDR3, as DNA: TGTGCCAGCAGTCTTGACAGGGGGTACACTGAAGCTTTCTTT. Protein product: CASSLDRGYTEAFF. Full variable domain (rest looked up from reference TRBV7-2 and TRBJ1-1): GAGVSQSPSNKVTEKGKDVELRCDPISGHTALYWYRQSLGQGLEFLIYFQGNSAPDKSGLPSDRFSAERTGGSVSTLTIQRTQQEDSAVYLCASSLDRGYTEAFFGQGTRLTVV.

The chain couples TRBV6-6 to TRBJ2-7, with 11 bases matching TRBD1. Trimming removed 0 bases from V and 5 bases from J; junction bases left unmatched: 3. Germline assignment: CDR1 MNHNY and CDR2 SVGAGI (reference sequence). The CDR3 consists of 15 residues. The CDR3 DNA reads as TGTGCCAGCAGTTACTCTGGGACAGGGGGGAACGAGCAGTACTTC. Amino acid sequence: CASSYSGTGGNEQYF.

This CDR3 reads CASSRRGNYGYTF. CDR3 DNA sequence: TGTGCCAGCAGCCGTCGGGGTAACTATGGCTACACCTTC. V usage is TRBV5-8 and J usage is TRBJ1-2; no clear D. CDR1 and CDR2 (germline): SGHTS, YDEGEE. This CDR3 spans 13 amino acids. V was shortened by 4 bases and J by 1 base, with 8 bases between the two germline ends.

The genes are TRBV6-1 and TRBJ2-7, with 13 bases that match TRBD2. Germline CDR1 MNHNS, CDR2 SASEGT. The trim removed 1 base at V and 3 bases at J, leaving 0 bases unmatched. This CDR3 has 15 residues. The CDR3 bases are TGTGCCAGCAGTGAAGGGACTAGCGGGAGCTACGAGCAGTACTTC. Its protein product is CASSEGTSGSYEQYF.

About this clone itself: Other DNA sequences in the sample encode the same CDR3. This chain uses TRBV5-1 with TRBJ2-3, with 12 bases identical to TRBD2. Germline lookup yields CDR1 SGHRS and CDR2 YFSETQ. This CDR3 is 16 amino acids long. With 4 bases clipped from V and 0 bases from J, the junction kept 3 bases outside the gene matches. CDR3 loop: CASSLGTSGSTDTQYF. Here the CDR3 DNA reads TGCGCCAGCAGCCTAGGGACTAGCGGGAGCACAGATACGCAGTATTTT.

This sequence joins TRBV7-6 and TRBJ2-2; 11 bases match TRBD1. The CDR3 length is 15 residues. Looked up from germline, CDR1 is SGHVS and CDR2 is FNYEAQ. V lost 4 bases and J lost 5; bases outside the gene matches: 3. The CDR3 is CASSWTGGRTGELFF. Here the CDR3 DNA reads TGTGCCAGCAGCTGGACAGGGGGCCGAACCGGGGAGCTGTTTTTT.

The chain couples TRBV28 to TRBJ1-2, with a weak D call TRBD1 (6 bases). Trimming took 2 bases from V and 4 from J, leaving 11 bases between them. In germline, CDR1 is MDHEN, CDR2 SYDVKM. This CDR3 is built from 14 residues. CDR3 bases: TGTGCCAGCAGTTTAGGGCAGGGGTTCTATGGCTACACCTTC. This sequence encodes CASSLGQGFYGYTF.

This chain links TRBV6-1 with TRBJ2-1, with TRBD2 identical over 8 bases. Looked up from germline, CDR1 is MNHNS and CDR2 is SASEGT. The V gene end was trimmed by 8 bases and the J gene end by 0 bases; junction bases not matched to a gene: 6. The CDR3 consists of 15 residues. The CDR3 spells CASPSGPDSYNEQFF. The DNA for the CDR3 is TGTGCCAGCCCTAGCGGGCCAGACTCCTACAATGAGCAGTTCTTC.

Worth noting for this clone: The junction shows a germline mismatch at one end, possibly a read error. V gene TRBV19 combines with J gene TRBJ2-5; tentatively, D is TRBD1 (7 bases). From germline, CDR1 is LNHDA and CDR2 SQIVND (reference sequence). The CDR3 runs to 15 residues. Written as DNA, the CDR3 is TGTGCCAGTAGTATAGTCGGCGACAGGGAGGTCGGGATGAACTTC. Protein: CASSIVGDREVGMNF.